This TCR beta chain was profiled in a study of monozygotic twins with inflammatory bowel disease. In the case of this clonotype: Its antigen is currently unknown.

This CDR3 region has 14 residues. Germline V gives CDR1 LGHDT, CDR2 YNNKEL (reference sequence). Study observations and caveats: Results did not support any single strong IBD-associated signal or clonotype. The co-twins with IBD showed lower TCRbeta diversity (inverse Simpson) than their healthy siblings. Clonotype overlap with others was lower in IBD patients than in healthy twins, a difference that was greatest with disease activity.

The template switching step added UMIs that contained a 6-nucleotide sample barcode. Reprocessing the 5' RACE reads, TCRdb reports a single entry for every CDR3 protein and omits DNA. This sample lists 440,000 or so distinct CDR3 sequences; its ten largest clones have roughly 2.5%. Specimen: blood. The clonotype originates from a human donor with ulcerative colitis or Crohn's disease, or a healthy co-twin of an affected twin (not recorded which). The chain carries TRBV3-1 and TRBJ1-1; TCRdb names TRBD1, which stays unverified in the absence of DNA. The CDR3 sequence: CASSQGGTGSEAFF. Full variable domain (rest looked up from reference TRBV3-1 and TRBJ1-1): DTAVSQTPKYLVTQMGNDKSIKCEQNLGHDTMYWYKQDSKKFLKIMFSYNNKELIINETVPNRFSPKSPDKAHLNLHINSLELGDSAVYFCASSQGGTGSEAFFGQGTRLTVV.